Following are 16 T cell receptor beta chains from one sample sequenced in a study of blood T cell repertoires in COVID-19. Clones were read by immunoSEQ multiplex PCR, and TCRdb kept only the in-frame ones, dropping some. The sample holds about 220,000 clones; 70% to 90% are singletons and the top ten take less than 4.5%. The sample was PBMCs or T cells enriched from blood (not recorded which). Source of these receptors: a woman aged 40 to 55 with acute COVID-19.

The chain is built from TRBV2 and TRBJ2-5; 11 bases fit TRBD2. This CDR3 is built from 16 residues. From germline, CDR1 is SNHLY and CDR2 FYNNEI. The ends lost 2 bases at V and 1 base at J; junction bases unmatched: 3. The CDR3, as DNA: TGTGCCAGCAGTGAACTAGCGGGGGGCCTCCAAGAGACCCAGTACTTC. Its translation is CASSELAGGLQETQYF.

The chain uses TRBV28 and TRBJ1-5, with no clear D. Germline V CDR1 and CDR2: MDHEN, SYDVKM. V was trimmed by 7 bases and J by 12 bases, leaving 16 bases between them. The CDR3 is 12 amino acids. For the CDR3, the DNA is TGTGCCAGCACCTCTCACCCCACTCTCCAGCATTTT. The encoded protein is CASTSHPTLQHF.

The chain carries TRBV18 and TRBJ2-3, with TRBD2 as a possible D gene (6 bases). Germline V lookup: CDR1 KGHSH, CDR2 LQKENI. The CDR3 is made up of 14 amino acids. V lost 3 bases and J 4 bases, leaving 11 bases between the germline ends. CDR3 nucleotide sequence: TGTGCCAGCTCACCTTCTCCTAGCGCAGATACGCAGTATTTT. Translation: CASSPSPSADTQYF.

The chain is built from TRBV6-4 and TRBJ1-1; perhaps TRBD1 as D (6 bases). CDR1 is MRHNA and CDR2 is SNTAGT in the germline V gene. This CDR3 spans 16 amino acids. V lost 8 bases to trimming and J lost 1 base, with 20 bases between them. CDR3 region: CASVQGQLAWNTEAFF. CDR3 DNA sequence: TGTGCCAGCGTACAGGGCCAATTAGCTTGGAACACTGAAGCTTTCTTT.

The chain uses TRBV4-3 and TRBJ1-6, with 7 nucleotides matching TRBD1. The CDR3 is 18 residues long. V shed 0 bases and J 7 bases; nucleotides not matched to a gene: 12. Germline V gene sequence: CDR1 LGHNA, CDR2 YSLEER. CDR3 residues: CASSQDSNSGTANSPLHF. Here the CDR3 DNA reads TGCGCCAGCAGCCAAGACTCGAATTCCGGGACAGCCAATTCACCCCTCCACTTT.

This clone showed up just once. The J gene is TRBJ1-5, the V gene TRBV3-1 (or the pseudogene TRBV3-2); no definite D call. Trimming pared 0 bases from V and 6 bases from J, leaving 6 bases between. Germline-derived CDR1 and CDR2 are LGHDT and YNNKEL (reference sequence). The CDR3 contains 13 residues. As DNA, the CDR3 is TGTGCCAGCAGCCAAGAGGCGGGTCAGCCCCAGCATTTT. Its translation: CASSQEAGQPQHF.

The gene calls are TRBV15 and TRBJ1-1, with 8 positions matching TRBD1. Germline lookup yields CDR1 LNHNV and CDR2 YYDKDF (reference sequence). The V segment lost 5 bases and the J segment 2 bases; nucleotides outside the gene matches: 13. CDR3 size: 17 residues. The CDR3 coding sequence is TGTGCCACCAGCGGGGGATTCTCCGGGACAGGCAACACTGAAGCTTTCTTT. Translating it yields CATSGGFSGTGNTEAFF. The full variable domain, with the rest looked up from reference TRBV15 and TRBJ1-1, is DAMVIQNPRYQVTQFGKPVTLSCSQTLNHNVMYWYQQKSSQAPKLLFHYYDKDFNNEADTPDNFQSRRPNTSFCFLDIRSPGLGDTAMYLCATSGGFSGTGNTEAFFGQGTRLTVV.

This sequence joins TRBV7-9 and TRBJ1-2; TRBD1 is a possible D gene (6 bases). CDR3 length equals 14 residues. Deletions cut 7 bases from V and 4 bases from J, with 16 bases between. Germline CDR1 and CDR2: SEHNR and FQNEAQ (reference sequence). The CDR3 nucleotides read TGTGCCAGCACCACCCTGGGGGCCGTCTATGGCTACACCTTC. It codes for CASTTLGAVYGYTF. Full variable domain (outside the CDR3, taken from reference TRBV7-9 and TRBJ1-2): DTGVSQNPRHKITKRGQNVTFRCDPISEHNRLYWYRQTLGQGPEFLTYFQNEAQLEKSRLLSDRFSAERPKGSFSTLEIQRTEQGDSAMYLCASTTLGAVYGYTFGSGTRLTVV.

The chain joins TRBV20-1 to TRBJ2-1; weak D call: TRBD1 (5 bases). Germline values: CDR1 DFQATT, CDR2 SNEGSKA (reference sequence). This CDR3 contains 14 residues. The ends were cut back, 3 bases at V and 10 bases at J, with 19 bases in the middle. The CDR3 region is CSASGPGLPGEQFF. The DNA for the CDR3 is TGCAGTGCTAGTGGTCCTGGGCTACCAGGGGAGCAGTTCTTC.

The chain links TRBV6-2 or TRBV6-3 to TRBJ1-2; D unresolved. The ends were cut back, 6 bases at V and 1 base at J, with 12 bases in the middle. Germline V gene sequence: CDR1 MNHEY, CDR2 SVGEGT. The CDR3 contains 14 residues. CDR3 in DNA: TGTGCCAGCAGCTCCTGGGGAGGTAACTATGGCTACACCTTC. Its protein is CASSSWGGNYGYTF.

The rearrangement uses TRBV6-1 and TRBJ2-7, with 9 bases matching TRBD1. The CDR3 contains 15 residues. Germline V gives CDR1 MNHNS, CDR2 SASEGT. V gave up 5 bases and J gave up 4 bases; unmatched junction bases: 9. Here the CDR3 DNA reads TGTGCCAGCAGTACAACAGGGGGCTCGACATACGAGCAGTACTTC. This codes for CASSTTGGSTYEQYF.

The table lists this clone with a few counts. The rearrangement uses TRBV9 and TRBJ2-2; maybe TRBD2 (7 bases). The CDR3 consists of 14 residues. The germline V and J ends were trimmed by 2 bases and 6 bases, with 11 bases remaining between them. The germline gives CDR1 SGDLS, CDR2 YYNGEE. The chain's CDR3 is CASSVRGAAGELFF. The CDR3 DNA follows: TGTGCCAGCAGCGTTCGGGGGGCAGCCGGGGAGCTGTTTTTT.

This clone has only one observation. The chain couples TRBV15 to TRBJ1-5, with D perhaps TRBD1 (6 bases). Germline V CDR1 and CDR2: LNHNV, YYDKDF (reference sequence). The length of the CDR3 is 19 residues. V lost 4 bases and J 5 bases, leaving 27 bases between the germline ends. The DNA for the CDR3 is TGTGCCACCAGCACGACCGGGATGGACAGCACTTATTTTCATCAGCCCCAGCATTTT. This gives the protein CATSTTGMDSTYFHQPQHF.

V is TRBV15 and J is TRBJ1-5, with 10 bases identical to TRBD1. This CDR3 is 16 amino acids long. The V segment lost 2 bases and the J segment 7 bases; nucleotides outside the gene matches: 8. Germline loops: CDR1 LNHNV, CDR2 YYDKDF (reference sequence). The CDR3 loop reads CATSRNPGQGVQPQHF. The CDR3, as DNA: TGTGCCACCAGCAGAAACCCAGGACAGGGGGTGCAGCCCCAGCATTTT.

Here the CDR3 reads CASSPIRDRKSTQYF. The CDR3 DNA reads as TGTGCCAGCAGTCCTATCCGGGACAGGAAGAGTACGCAGTATTTT. The chain links TRBV27 to TRBJ2-3; 8 bases agree with TRBD1. CDR1 is MNHEY, CDR2 SMNVEV, per germline (reference sequence). This CDR3 spans 15 amino acids. With 5 bases clipped from V and 8 bases from J, the junction kept 12 bases outside the gene matches.

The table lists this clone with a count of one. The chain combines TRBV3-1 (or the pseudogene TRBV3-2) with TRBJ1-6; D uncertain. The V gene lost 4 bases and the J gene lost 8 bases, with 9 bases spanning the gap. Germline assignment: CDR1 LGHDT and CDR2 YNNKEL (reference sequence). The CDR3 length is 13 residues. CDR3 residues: CASSRAGDSPLHF. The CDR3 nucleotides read TGTGCCAGCAGCCGGGCGGGTGATTCACCCCTCCACTTT.